The 9 T cell receptor beta chains below all came from one sample that was sequenced in a study of T cells expressing NK-cell markers. TCRdb re-called the 5' RACE reads; every CDR3 protein appears as one record, without DNA. Seen in this sample are approximately 420,000 distinct CDR3 sequences; the ten most common clones hold over 8.5%. Sequencing was carried out using blood T cells: a sorted CD56 or NKG2C T cell subset, CD4+ or CD8+ T cells, or bulk PBMC T cells (not recorded which). These receptor sequences come from a woman aged 45 to 65 in good health.

The chain employs TRBV28 and TRBJ1-1; the TRBD1 assignment by TCRdb is unverifiable without DNA. The germline gives CDR1 MDHEN, CDR2 SYDVKM. There are 14 residues in the CDR3. The CDR3 loop is CASSFRGKNTEAFF.

The chain carries TRBV5-1 and TRBJ2-7; TCRdb returns TRBD2, unconfirmable since there is no DNA. Germline CDR1 SGHRS, CDR2 YFSETQ. This CDR3 is built from 15 residues. The CDR3: CARPNLAGGTYEQYF.

The chain links TRBV2 to TRBJ2-3; TCRdb's assignment of TRBD1 cannot be checked, as there is no DNA. The V gene's germline CDR1 is SNHLY and CDR2 FYNNEI. The CDR3 covers 15 residues. The CDR3: CASLKLAAPTDTQYF. The full variable domain, rest sourced from reference TRBV2 and TRBJ2-3, is EPEVTQTPSHQVTQMGQEVILRCVPISNHLYFYWYRQILGQKVEFLVSFYNNEISEKSEIFDDQFSVERPDGSNFTLKIRSTKLEDSAMYFCASLKLAAPTDTQYFGPGTRLTVL.

The chain is built from TRBV5-1 and TRBJ2-1; TCRdb's D call, TRBD2, is unchecked because there is no DNA. The CDR3 extends over 18 amino acids. Per the germline V gene, CDR1 is SGHRS and CDR2 is YFSETQ. The CDR3 loop is CASSFGLGFERENDEQFF.

The J gene is TRBJ2-3, the V gene TRBV20-1; TCRdb's D call, TRBD2, is unchecked because there is no DNA. Germline assignment: CDR1 DFQATT and CDR2 SNEGSKA (reference sequence). This CDR3 is 14 amino acids long. CDR3: CSASGTSGPDTQYF.

V is TRBV2 and J is TRBJ2-1; lacking DNA, the TRBD1 call made by TCRdb goes unchecked. Germline values: CDR1 SNHLY, CDR2 FYNNEI. The CDR3 spans 14 residues. The CDR3 loop reads CASRVGGDHNEQFF.

The chain employs TRBV20-1 and TRBJ2-3. Germline CDR1 and CDR2: DFQATT and SNEGSKA (reference sequence). CDR3 length: 15 amino acids. CDR3 loop: CSARFLRFSTDTQYF.

The chain has TRBV12-3 or TRBV12-4 and TRBJ1-4; TCRdb's D gene call, TRBD1, goes unchecked for lack of DNA. The CDR3 covers 14 residues. CDR3 amino acids: CASSRDGENEKLFF.

The genes are TRBV24-1 and TRBJ2-1; the TRBD1 assignment by TCRdb is unverifiable without DNA. The CDR3 sequence is 13 residues long. Germline V gene data show CDR1 as KGHDR and CDR2 as SFDVKD. This CDR3 reads CATARGTHNEQFF.